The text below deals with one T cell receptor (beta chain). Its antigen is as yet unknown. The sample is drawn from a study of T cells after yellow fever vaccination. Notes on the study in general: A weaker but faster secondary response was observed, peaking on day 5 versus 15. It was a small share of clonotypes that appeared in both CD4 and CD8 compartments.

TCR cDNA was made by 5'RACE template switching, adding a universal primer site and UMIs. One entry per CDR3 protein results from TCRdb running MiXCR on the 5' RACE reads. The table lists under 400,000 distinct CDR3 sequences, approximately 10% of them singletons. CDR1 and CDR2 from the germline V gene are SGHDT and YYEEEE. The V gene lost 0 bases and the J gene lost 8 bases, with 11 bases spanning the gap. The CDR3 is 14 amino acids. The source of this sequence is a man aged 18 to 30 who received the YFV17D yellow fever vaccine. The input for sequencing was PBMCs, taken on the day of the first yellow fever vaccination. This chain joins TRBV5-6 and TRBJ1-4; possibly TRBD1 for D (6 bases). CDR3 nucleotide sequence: TGTGCCAGCAGCTTGGCGCAGGGGAAAGAAAAACTGTTTTTT. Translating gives CASSLAQGKEKLFF.